This TCR beta chain was found in a study of T-cell reconstitution after alpha-beta-depleted transplantation in children. Study-wide points: Several hundred expanded graft clones reportedly gave rise to the alpha-beta T cells present about two months after transplant.

The authors prepared the TCRbeta library with unique molecular identifiers. TCRdb passed the PCR reads through MiXCR, listing each CDR3 protein once. The data contain 280,000 or so distinct CDR3 sequences, roughly 10% of them singletons. Trimming removed 4 bases from V and 2 bases from J; junction bases left unmatched: 12. This CDR3 region has 18 residues. The germline V gene has CDR1 MNHEY and CDR2 SVGEGT. This clonotype occurred many times. Its specificity is unknown. This TCR derives from a male patient aged 2-15 years who had a stem cell transplant for chronic granulomatous disease, so the T cells may come from the graft donor. The material sequenced was peripheral blood, taken 180 days after TCRalphabeta/CD19-depleted stem cell transplant. V and J are TRBV6-2 or TRBV6-3 and TRBJ2-7, with 12 bases identical to TRBD2. The CDR3 loop is CASSSRDLGLAGTYEQYF. As DNA, the CDR3 is TGTGCCAGCAGTTCCCGGGATCTGGGACTAGCGGGTACCTACGAGCAGTACTTC.